The 26 T cell receptor beta chains in this list originate from one sample, sequenced in a study of cytomegalovirus exposure and HLA in healthy donors. The PCR contained 60 Vbeta and 13 Jbeta primers. Assay: immunoSEQ multiplex PCR; the TCRdb copy retains only in-frame clones and omits some. The table lists about 180,000 clones, around 82% of them singletons. Sequences were obtained from PBMCs. These receptors all come from a woman in her thirties in good health and CMV-seropositive.

The chain recombines TRBV11-3 with TRBJ2-2, with 12 positions matching TRBD2. Germline trimming cut 5 bases from V and 3 bases from J; bases unmatched to any gene: 4. The CDR3 loop spans 16 amino acids. In germline, CDR1 is SGHNT, CDR2 YENEEA. CDR3 sequence: CASSERLAGDTGELFF. CDR3 nucleotides: TGTGCCAGCAGCGAAAGACTAGCGGGGGACACCGGGGAGCTGTTTTTT.

The chain links TRBV10-3 to TRBJ2-3; TRBD2 agrees at 8 bases. V lost 5 bases and J lost 1; bases outside the gene matches: 2. The CDR3 is 14 residues long. Germline assignment: CDR1 ENHRY and CDR2 SYGVKD. The CDR3 DNA reads TGTGCCATCAGTCTGACTAGCGGCACAGATACGCAGTATTTT. Protein: CAISLTSGTDTQYF.

The chain links TRBV28 to TRBJ2-7; TRBD1 is a possible D gene (7 bases). Germline CDR1 is MDHEN and CDR2 is SYDVKM. The V end was cut by 5 bases, the J end by 7 bases, with 15 bases between. There are 13 residues in the CDR3. The CDR3 loop is CASSLLTGREQYF. The CDR3 bases are TGTGCCAGCAGTCTTCTGACAGGGAGGGAGCAGTACTTC.

The chain combines TRBV5-5 with TRBJ1-4, with D perhaps matching TRBD1 (5 bases). CDR1 and CDR2 from the germline V gene are SGHKS and YYEKEE (reference sequence). V lost 4 bases, J lost 0 bases, and 10 bases lay in between. This CDR3 spans 15 amino acids. The CDR3, as DNA: TGTGCCAGCAGCCCTTTGACAGCAACTAATGAAAAACTGTTTTTT. Protein product: CASSPLTATNEKLFF. The entire variable domain, with the rest obtained from reference TRBV5-5 and TRBJ1-4, is as follows: DAGVTQSPTHLIKTRGQQVTLRCSPISGHKSVSWYQQVLGQGPQFIFQYYEKEERGRGNFPDRFSARQFPNYSSELNVNALLLGDSALYLCASSPLTATNEKLFFGSGTQLSVL.

The chain links TRBV19 to TRBJ1-5; D possibly corresponds to TRBD1 (5 bases). V lost 5 bases, J lost 2 bases, and 13 bases lay in between. The germline gives CDR1 LNHDA, CDR2 SQIVND (reference sequence). There are 15 residues in the CDR3. The CDR3 reads CASSPSIGGNQPQHF. The CDR3 DNA is TGTGCCAGTAGTCCTTCGATAGGGGGCAATCAGCCCCAGCATTTT. Full variable domain (rest looked up from reference TRBV19 and TRBJ1-5): DGGITQSPKYLFRKEGQNVTLSCEQNLNHDAMYWYRQDPGQGLRLIYYSQIVNDFQKGDIAEGYSVSREKKESFPLTVTSAQKNPTAFYLCASSPSIGGNQPQHFGDGTRLSIL.

The rearrangement links TRBV11-2 to TRBJ2-3, with TRBD1 as a possible D gene (5 bases). V was shortened by 0 bases and J by 6 bases, with 13 bases between the two germline ends. The V gene's germline CDR1 is SGHAT and CDR2 FQNNGV. The CDR3 extends over 15 amino acids. CDR3: CASSLDRAGSDTQYF. CDR3 nucleotide sequence: TGTGCCAGCAGCTTAGATCGAGCAGGGTCGGATACGCAGTATTTT.

The chain employs TRBV9 and TRBJ2-2, with 7 nucleotides matching TRBD2. The CDR3 is made up of 14 amino acids. Germline V lookup: CDR1 SGDLS, CDR2 YYNGEE. V lost 3 bases to trimming and J lost 5 bases; unmatched junction nucleotides: 4. The CDR3 DNA follows: TGTGCCAGCAGCGGGGGAGGGTTGACCGGGGAGCTGTTTTTT. Translating it yields CASSGGGLTGELFF.

There are a few counts of this clone. The rearrangement uses TRBV5-1 and TRBJ2-3; 8 nucleotides match TRBD2. V gave up 7 bases and J gave up 2 bases; unmatched junction bases: 9. The germline gives CDR1 SGHRS, CDR2 YFSETQ. This CDR3 comprises 15 residues. The CDR3 DNA follows: TGCGCCAGCCGCCCCCGGGGGGGGGACACAGATACGCAGTATTTT. Protein product: CASRPRGGDTDTQYF. Combining the CDR3 with reference TRBV5-1 and TRBJ2-3 gives the whole variable domain KAGVTQTPRYLIKTRGQQVTLSCSPISGHRSVSWYQQTPGQGLQFLFEYFSETQRNKGNFPGRFSGRQFSNSRSEMNVSTLELGDSALYLCASRPRGGDTDTQYFGPGTRLTVL.

The chain recombines TRBV30 with TRBJ2-3; 8 bases match TRBD2. Germline values: CDR1 GTSNPN, CDR2 SVGIG (reference sequence). The J segment lost 2 bases and the V segment lost 2 bases, leaving 9 bases of the junction unmatched. The CDR3 sequence is 16 residues long. CDR3 coding DNA: TGTGCCTGGAGTATAATAGCGGGGAGAAACACAGATACGCAGTATTTT. It yields the protein CAWSIIAGRNTDTQYF.

Here the CDR3 DNA reads TGTGCCAGCAGCCATGGCCAGGGTCAGTACTTC. It translates to CASSHGQGQYF. This chain connects TRBV7-6 to TRBJ2-7; TRBD1 is a possible D gene (5 bases). Germline V CDR1 and CDR2: SGHVS, FNYEAQ. This CDR3 spans 11 amino acids. Trimming pared 5 bases from V and 10 bases from J, leaving 12 bases between. The variable domain in full, completed from reference TRBV7-6 and TRBJ2-7, reads GAGVSQSPRYKVTKRGQDVALRCDPISGHVSLYWYRQALGQGPEFLTYFNYEAQQDKSGLPNDRFSAERPEGSISTLTIQRTEQRDSAMYRCASSHGQGQYFGPGTRLTVT.

This clone appeared a single time. CDR3 sequence (DNA): TGCGCCAGCAGCACAGTCGACAGGGGGCATAATGGCTACACCTTC. Translating gives CASSTVDRGHNGYTF. The genes are TRBV5-1 and TRBJ1-2; 10 bases fit TRBD1. From germline, CDR1 is SGHRS and CDR2 YFSETQ. The CDR3 loop spans 15 amino acids. V gave up 4 bases and J gave up 6 bases; unmatched junction bases: 9.

This sequence joins TRBV4-1 and TRBJ2-7; 8 bases line up with TRBD2. CDR1 and CDR2 (germline): MGHRA, YSYEKL. V was pared by 0 bases and J by 4 bases, with 5 bases of the junction left unmatched. CDR3 length: 15 residues. Here the CDR3 reads CASSQDTREGYEQYF. In nucleotides, the CDR3 is TGCGCCAGCAGCCAAGATACCCGGGAGGGGTACGAGCAGTACTTC.

The chain recombines TRBV4-3 with TRBJ1-5; D uncertain. CDR1 is LGHNA and CDR2 is YSLEER in the germline V gene. This CDR3 comprises 16 residues. V was cut by 0 bases and J by 7 bases, with 16 bases left in between. CDR3 coding DNA: TGCGCCAGCAGCCAAGAAGGTAGGAGGGTTGAACAGCCCCAGCATTTT. It translates to CASSQEGRRVEQPQHF.

The chain uses TRBV12-5 and TRBJ2-7; D might be TRBD1 (5 bases). This CDR3 contains 15 residues. The V gene's germline CDR1 is LGHNT and CDR2 FRNRAP. With 7 bases removed from V and 0 bases from J, the gap between germline ends came to 16 bases. CDR3 residues: CASARARNNSYEQYF. The CDR3 DNA reads TGTGCTAGTGCCAGGGCACGGAACAACTCCTACGAGCAGTACTTC.

The V and J genes are TRBV18 and TRBJ1-2; 7 bases line up with TRBD1. After removal of 3 bases from V and 4 bases from J, the junction contained 2 bases not matched to a gene. Germline V lookup: CDR1 KGHSH, CDR2 LQKENI. The CDR3 is 13 residues long. CDR3 amino acids: CASSPDRTYGYTF. Here the CDR3 DNA reads TGTGCCAGCTCACCGGACAGGACCTATGGCTACACCTTC.

This chain uses TRBV7-9 with TRBJ1-3; D not resolved. This CDR3 has 15 residues. The V end lost 6 bases, the J end lost 0 bases, and 12 bases lay between the germline ends. CDR1 is SEHNR and CDR2 is FQNEAQ in the germline V gene (reference sequence). CDR3 bases: TGTGCCAGCAGGGGGAGTCCCGACTCTGGAAACACCATATATTTT. Amino acid sequence: CASRGSPDSGNTIYF. The whole variable domain, remainder taken from reference TRBV7-9 and TRBJ1-3, is DTGVSQNPRHKITKRGQNVTFRCDPISEHNRLYWYRQTLGQGPEFLTYFQNEAQLEKSRLLSDRFSAERPKGSFSTLEIQRTEQGDSAMYLCASRGSPDSGNTIYFGEGSWLTVV.

The genes are TRBV28 and TRBJ2-1; 9 bases match TRBD1. Trimming took 3 bases from V and 8 from J; bases not matched to a gene: 11. CDR3 size: 16 residues. The germline V gene encodes CDR1 MDHEN and CDR2 SYDVKM. The CDR3 protein is CASSFAGTGSRDEQFF. DNA of the CDR3: TGTGCCAGCAGTTTCGCCGGGACAGGGTCCAGGGATGAGCAGTTCTTC.

This chain joins TRBV6-5 and TRBJ2-7; TRBD2 aligns across 8 bases. Losses at the gene ends were 4 bases for V and 2 bases for J; bases not matched to a gene: 4. This CDR3 spans 14 amino acids. Germline V gene lookup returns CDR1 MNHEY and CDR2 SVGAGI. The CDR3 DNA sequence: TGTGCCAGCAGTTCCCCGGGAGGGGCCTACGAGCAGTACTTC. Translation gives CASSSPGGAYEQYF.

CDR3 coding DNA: TGTGCCAGCAGCACAGGGGTTTCTGGGGCCAACGTCCTGACTTTC. It encodes CASSTGVSGANVLTF. The chain carries TRBV7-9 and TRBJ2-6, with 7 positions matching TRBD1. CDR3 length: 15 residues. The ends lost 5 bases at V and 1 base at J; junction bases unmatched: 2. Germline V gene sequence: CDR1 SEHNR, CDR2 FQNEAQ (reference sequence).

The chain carries TRBV5-1 and TRBJ1-3; 9 positions match TRBD1. Germline CDR1 is SGHRS and CDR2 is YFSETQ. The CDR3 length is 15 residues. V lost 4 bases to trimming and J lost 5 bases; unmatched junction nucleotides: 7. The CDR3 loop is CASSEDRGLRNTIYF. The DNA for the CDR3 is TGCGCCAGCAGCGAGGACAGGGGATTAAGAAACACCATATATTTT.

The CDR3 DNA sequence: TGTGCCAGCAGTTTAGGGAGAATCCTAGCGGGCCTCTACAATGAGCAGTTCTTC. It specifies CASSLGRILAGLYNEQFF. V usage is TRBV28 and J usage is TRBJ2-1, with TRBD2 matching 8 bases. Germline CDR1 reads MDHEN; CDR2 reads SYDVKM. The V gene end was trimmed by 2 bases and the J gene end by 3 bases; junction bases not matched to a gene: 12. This CDR3 has 18 amino acids.

The chain employs TRBV28 and TRBJ2-1, with D hard to call. Trimming took off 2 bases at V and 0 bases at J, with 20 bases between the two ends. The CDR3 totals 19 residues. The germline gives CDR1 MDHEN, CDR2 SYDVKM. The CDR3 DNA is TGTGCCAGCAGTTTAATATTGGTCTCAAAGTCGAGCTCCTACAATGAGCAGTTCTTC. Translation gives CASSLILVSKSSSYNEQFF.

The genes are TRBV18 and TRBJ2-7; TRBD2 agrees at 7 bases. CDR3 length: 15 amino acids. V lost 5 bases, J lost 0 bases, and 7 bases stayed unmatched. Germline CDR1 is KGHSH and CDR2 is LQKENI. The CDR3 loop is CASSAIGGSSYEQYF. The CDR3 DNA sequence: TGTGCCAGCTCAGCTATCGGGGGGAGCTCCTACGAGCAGTACTTC.

In this sample, this clone turned up once. One end of the junction is discordant with germline, which a read error may explain. The rearrangement uses TRBV27 and TRBJ1-2, with unresolved D. The CDR3 spans 12 residues. Germline CDR1 MNHEY, CDR2 SMNVEV (reference sequence). CDR3 sequence: CASTLGQYVYTF. In nucleotides, the CDR3 is TGTGCCAGCACCCTTGGGCAGTATGTCTACACCTTC.

This rearrangement joins TRBV6-5 to TRBJ1-2, with D possibly TRBD1 on 5 matching bases. V lost 6 bases, J lost 6 bases, and 14 bases lay in between. This CDR3 region has 13 residues. Germline CDR1 MNHEY, CDR2 SVGAGI. This chain's CDR3 is CASSRETGHGYTF. CDR3 DNA sequence: TGTGCCAGCAGCCGGGAGACGGGGCATGGCTACACCTTC.

The chain employs TRBV7-2 and TRBJ2-5; the D gene is possibly TRBD1 (6 bases). The CDR3 is 14 residues long. V lost 5 bases to trimming and J lost 1 base, with 11 bases between them. Germline V gene lookup returns CDR1 SGHTA and CDR2 FQGNSA. The CDR3 DNA reads as TGTGCCAGCAGCCGGACAGTGATCCAAGAGACCCAGTACTTC. As protein: CASSRTVIQETQYF.